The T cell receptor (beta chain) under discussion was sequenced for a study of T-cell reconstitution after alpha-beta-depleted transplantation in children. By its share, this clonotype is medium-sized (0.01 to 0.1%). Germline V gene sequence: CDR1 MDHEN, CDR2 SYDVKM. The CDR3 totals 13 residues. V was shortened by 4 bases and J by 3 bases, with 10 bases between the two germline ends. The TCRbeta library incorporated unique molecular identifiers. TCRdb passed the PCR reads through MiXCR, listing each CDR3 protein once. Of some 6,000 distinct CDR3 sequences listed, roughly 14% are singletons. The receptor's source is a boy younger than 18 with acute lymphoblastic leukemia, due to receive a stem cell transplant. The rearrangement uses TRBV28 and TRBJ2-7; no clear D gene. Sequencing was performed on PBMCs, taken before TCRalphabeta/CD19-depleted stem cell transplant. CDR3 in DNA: TGTGCCAGCAGTTCCAGGAATTACTACGAGCAGTACTTC. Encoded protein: CASSSRNYYEQYF.